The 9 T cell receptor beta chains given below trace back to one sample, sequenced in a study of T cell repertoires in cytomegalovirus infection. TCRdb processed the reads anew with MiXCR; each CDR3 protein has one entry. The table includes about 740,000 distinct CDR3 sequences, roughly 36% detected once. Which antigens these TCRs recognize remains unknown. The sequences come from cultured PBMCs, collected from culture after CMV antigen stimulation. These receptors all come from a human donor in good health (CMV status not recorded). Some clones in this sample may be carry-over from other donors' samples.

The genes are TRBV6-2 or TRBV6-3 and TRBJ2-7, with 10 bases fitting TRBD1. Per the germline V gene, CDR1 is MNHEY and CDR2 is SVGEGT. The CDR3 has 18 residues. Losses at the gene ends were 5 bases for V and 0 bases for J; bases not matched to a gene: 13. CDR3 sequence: CASSHPPGQGMSSYEQYF. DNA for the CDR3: TGTGCCAGCAGTCACCCCCCGGGACAGGGGATGTCCTCCTACGAGCAGTACTTC.

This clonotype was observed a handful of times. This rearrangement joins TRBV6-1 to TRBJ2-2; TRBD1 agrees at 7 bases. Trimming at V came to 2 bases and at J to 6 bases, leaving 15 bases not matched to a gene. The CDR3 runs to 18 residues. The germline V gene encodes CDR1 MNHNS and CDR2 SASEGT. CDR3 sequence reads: CASSETPAWTGAAGELFF. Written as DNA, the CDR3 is TGTGCCAGCAGTGAAACCCCCGCCTGGACAGGAGCGGCCGGGGAGCTGTTTTTT.

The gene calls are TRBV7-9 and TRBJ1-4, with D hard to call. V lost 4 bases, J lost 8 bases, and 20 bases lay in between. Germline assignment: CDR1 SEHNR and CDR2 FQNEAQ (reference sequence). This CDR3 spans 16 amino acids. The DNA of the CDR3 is TGTGCCAGCAGCTCGGGAACCCCGGCTGAAGGCGAAAAACTGTTTTTT. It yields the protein CASSSGTPAEGEKLFF.

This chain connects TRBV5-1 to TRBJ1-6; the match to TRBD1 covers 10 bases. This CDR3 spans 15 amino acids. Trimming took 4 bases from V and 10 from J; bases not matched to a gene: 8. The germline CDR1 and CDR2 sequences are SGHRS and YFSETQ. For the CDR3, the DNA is TGCGCCAGCAGCCTCGATGGGACAGGGGTCTCACCCCTCCACTTT. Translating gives CASSLDGTGVSPLHF.

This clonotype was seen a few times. The CDR3 bases are TGTGCCAGCACCGAACGAGGGTCAGCTGAAGCTTTCTTT. Translating gives CASTERGSAEAFF. V usage is TRBV7-2 and J usage is TRBJ1-1; D is ambiguous. Germline V gene sequence: CDR1 SGHTA, CDR2 FQGNSA. V lost 7 bases and J lost 6, with 15 bases in between. CDR3 size: 13 residues. The full variable domain, rest sourced from reference TRBV7-2 and TRBJ1-1, is GAGVSQSPSNKVTEKGKDVELRCDPISGHTALYWYRQSLGQGLEFLIYFQGNSAPDKSGLPSDRFSAERTGGSVSTLTIQRTQQEDSAVYLCASTERGSAEAFFGQGTRLTVV.

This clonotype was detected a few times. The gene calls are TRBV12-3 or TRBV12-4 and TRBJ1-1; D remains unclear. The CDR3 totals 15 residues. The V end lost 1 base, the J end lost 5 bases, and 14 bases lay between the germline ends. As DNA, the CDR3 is TGTGCCAGCAGTTTAGATCACGCGGGGTGGACTGAAGCTTTCTTT. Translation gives CASSLDHAGWTEAFF.

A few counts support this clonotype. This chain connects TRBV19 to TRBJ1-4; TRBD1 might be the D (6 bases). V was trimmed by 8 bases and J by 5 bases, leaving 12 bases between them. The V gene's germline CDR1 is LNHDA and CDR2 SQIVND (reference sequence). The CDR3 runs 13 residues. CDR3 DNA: TGTGCCAGTGATACAGGGCAAAATGAAAAACTGTTTTTT. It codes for CASDTGQNEKLFF.

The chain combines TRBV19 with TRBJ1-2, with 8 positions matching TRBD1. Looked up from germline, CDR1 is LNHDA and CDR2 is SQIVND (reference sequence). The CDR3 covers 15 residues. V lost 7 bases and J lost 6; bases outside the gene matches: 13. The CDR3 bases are TGTGCCAGTACCCCTCGGCCGGGACAGGCAAATGGCTACACCTTC. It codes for CASTPRPGQANGYTF.

CDR3 DNA sequence: TGTGCCAGCAGCTTAGAGCCCAGGGACAATTCACCCCTCCACTTT. It yields the protein CASSLEPRDNSPLHF. V is TRBV11-2 and J is TRBJ1-6; TRBD1 might be the D (5 bases). The CDR3 sequence is 15 residues long. Looked up from germline, CDR1 is SGHAT and CDR2 is FQNNGV. The V gene lost 0 bases and the J gene lost 7 bases, with 10 bases spanning the gap.